The rows below give T cell receptor beta chains drawn from one sample of a study of blood T cell repertoires in COVID-19. TCRdb's copy holds only in-frame clones and misses some; the assay was immunoSEQ multiplex PCR. The table includes roughly 190,000 clones, over 75% detected once. The sample taken for sequencing was PBMCs or T cells enriched from blood (not recorded which). The receptors stem from a woman aged 18-29 years who had recovered from COVID-19. Both conserved end residues are trimmed from each CDR3.

>TRBV28
ASSTRQWAF
>TRBV28
ASRTDRVANEKLF
>TRBV6-4
ASSPDGGRGNYGYT
>TRBV2
ASSSSGGLYNEQF
>TRBV5-1
ASSYPFGGYNEQF
>TRBV7-6
ASSLRSDTSTGELF
>TRBV28
ASSPTGQRGSYNEQF
>TRBV7-9
ASRRQSYNEQF
>TRBV10-3
ATLAGPYNEQF
>TRBV5-1
ASSASAGLIDTQY
>TRBV11-1
ASSRGQGYEQY
>TRBV7-9
ASSPGVPSEF
>TRBV28
ASSLTGGAYEQY
>TRBV5-5
ASSFRGTSGTDTQY
>TRBV7-8
ASSARQVNQY
>TRBV18
ASSPLASGTPYEQY
>TRBV10-2
ASSPPAEREGYNEQF
>TRBV27
ASGRSGEQY
>TRBV11-2
ASSLSGDYGYT
>TRBV9
ASSVVVNTEAF
>TRBV19
ASGDLGGNYGYT
>TRBV29-1
SGMTGANTEAF
>TRBV5-1
ASSHTWGPLRGNTIY
>TRBV4-1
ASSQDSRGNYEQY
>TRBV29-1
SAGWAGNTEAF
>TRBV18
ASSQGTGAFEKLF
>TRBV27
ASSQGVSYNEQF
>TRBV4-2
ASSQGATTEAF
>TRBV5-4
ASSNGGNTEAF
>TRBV12-3/TRBV12-4
ASSLLAVGELF